The 14 T cell receptor beta chains below were found in one sample sequenced in a study of blood T cell repertoires in COVID-19. Clones were sequenced by immunoSEQ multiplex PCR, and TCRdb holds only the in-frame ones, with some missing. Here the sample spans roughly 60,000 clones, over 75% being singletons. Sequencing input: peripheral blood. These receptors were collected from a woman of 80 years or more with active COVID-19.

The genes are TRBV27 and TRBJ2-5; D might be TRBD2 (6 bases). This CDR3 has 16 residues. V lost 3 bases and J 5 bases, leaving 19 bases between the germline ends. Germline V gives CDR1 MNHEY, CDR2 SMNVEV (reference sequence). In nucleotides, the CDR3 is TGTGCCAGCAGTTTGTTGGCGGGGCCGAAGGGGGAGACCCAGTACTTC. Translated: CASSLLAGPKGETQYF.

The chain carries TRBV12-3 or TRBV12-4 and TRBJ2-7, with a possible D match to TRBD1 (6 bases). This CDR3 has 13 amino acids. V dropped 7 bases and J dropped 0 bases, with 10 bases sitting between them. The CDR3 loop reads CASTPGHSYEQYV. Written as DNA, the CDR3 is TGTGCCAGCACTCCGGGACACTCCTACGAGCAGTACGTC.

This chain uses TRBV19 with TRBJ2-3; D remains unclear. The V gene lost 0 bases and the J gene lost 2 bases, with 9 bases spanning the gap. This CDR3 has 15 amino acids. CDR1 is LNHDA and CDR2 is SQIVND in the germline V gene (reference sequence). The CDR3 DNA follows: TGTGCCAGTAGTATAGAGGGCATCTCCACAGATACGCAGTATTTT. Amino acid sequence: CASSIEGISTDTQYF. The complete variable domain, with remaining parts taken from reference TRBV19 and TRBJ2-3, reads DGGITQSPKYLFRKEGQNVTLSCEQNLNHDAMYWYRQDPGQGLRLIYYSQIVNDFQKGDIAEGYSVSREKKESFPLTVTSAQKNPTAFYLCASSIEGISTDTQYFGPGTRLTVL.

The CDR3 sequence: CASTQRTGGTDTQYF. For the CDR3, the DNA is TGCGCCAGCACCCAGAGGACAGGGGGCACAGATACGCAGTATTTT. The V and J genes are TRBV5-1 and TRBJ2-3, with TRBD1 matching over 9 bases. The CDR3 is 15 amino acids. Germline V gene lookup returns CDR1 SGHRS and CDR2 YFSETQ. V was pared by 6 bases and J by 1 base, with 6 bases of the junction left unmatched.

This chain links TRBV28 with TRBJ1-2; 11 bases line up with TRBD1. Germline CDR1 and CDR2: MDHEN and SYDVKM. Trimming removed 3 bases from V and 7 bases from J; junction bases left unmatched: 7. This CDR3 has 15 amino acids. The CDR3 nucleotides read TGTGCCAGCAGTTTGTCGGACAGGGGGCCTGGTGGCTACACCTTC. It codes for CASSLSDRGPGGYTF.

The J gene is TRBJ2-7, the V gene TRBV27; weak D call: TRBD2 (5 bases). The germline V gene encodes CDR1 MNHEY and CDR2 SMNVEV (reference sequence). Trimming pared 4 bases from V and 3 bases from J, leaving 25 bases between. This CDR3 has 18 residues. In DNA form, the CDR3 reads TGTGCCAGCAGTTCCCGGCGATTCGAGACACGGGATTTCTACGAGCAGTACTTC. Translation: CASSSRRFETRDFYEQYF.

The V gene is TRBV6-4, the J gene TRBJ2-7; 11 nucleotides align to TRBD2. The length of the CDR3 is 16 residues. Germline CDR1 MRHNA, CDR2 SNTAGT. The junction had 6 bases not matched to a gene; V was cut back by 2 bases and J by 3 bases. CDR3 region: CASSDPVSGGDYEQYV. The CDR3 bases are TGTGCCAGCAGTGACCCTGTTAGCGGGGGGGACTACGAGCAGTACGTC.

This rearrangement joins TRBV3-1 (or the pseudogene TRBV3-2) to TRBJ2-5; TRBD1 might be the D (7 bases). Trimming cost V 1 base and J 4 bases, with 10 bases left between them. Germline assignment: CDR1 LGHDT and CDR2 YNNKEL (reference sequence). The CDR3 loop spans 14 amino acids. The DNA for the CDR3 is TGTGCCAGCAGCCAAGGCAGGGGGGTAGAGACCCAGTACTTC. Protein product: CASSQGRGVETQYF.

This chain joins TRBV28 and TRBJ2-1; possibly TRBD2 for D (6 bases). Trimming pared 4 bases from V and 8 bases from J, leaving 21 bases between. The germline gives CDR1 MDHEN, CDR2 SYDVKM. The CDR3 contains 16 residues. The CDR3 protein is CASSSAGEVQRYEQFF. The CDR3 DNA reads as TGTGCCAGCAGTTCTGCCGGGGAGGTCCAACGCTATGAGCAGTTCTTC. The full variable domain, completed using reference TRBV28 and TRBJ2-1, is DVKVTQSSRYLVKRTGEKVFLECVQDMDHENMFWYRQDPGLGLRLIYFSYDVKMKEKGDIPEGYSVSREKKERFSLILESASTNQTSMYLCASSSAGEVQRYEQFFGPGTRLTVL.

The rearrangement joins TRBV5-1 to TRBJ2-1; 11 bases agree with TRBD2. V lost 4 bases to trimming and J lost 7 bases; unmatched junction nucleotides: 7. Germline V gives CDR1 SGHRS, CDR2 YFSETQ. This CDR3 is 15 amino acids long. CDR3 coding DNA: TGCGCCAGCAGCCAAATAGCGGGGGGGCGGAATGAGCAGTTCTTC. This sequence encodes CASSQIAGGRNEQFF.

The gene calls are TRBV3-1 (or the pseudogene TRBV3-2) and TRBJ2-2; 15 bases align to TRBD2. Per the germline V gene, CDR1 is LGHDT and CDR2 is YNNKEL (reference sequence). The V segment lost 0 bases and the J segment 1 base; nucleotides outside the gene matches: 9. CDR3 length: 21 amino acids. The CDR3 sequence is CASSQDPRGLAGGLNTGELFF. The DNA of the CDR3 is TGTGCCAGCAGCCAAGATCCGCGGGGACTAGCGGGAGGTTTGAACACCGGGGAGCTGTTTTTT.

This clone showed up just once. The V gene is TRBV28, the J gene TRBJ2-1, with TRBD2 identical over 11 bases. J gave up 5 bases and V 7 bases, and 7 bases lay outside the gene matches. There are 15 residues in the CDR3. CDR1 is MDHEN and CDR2 is SYDVKM in the germline V gene. CDR3 in DNA: TGTGCCAGCATGAGCTGGGGACTAGCGGACAATGAGCAGTTCTTC. Its protein is CASMSWGLADNEQFF.

A single count supports this clone. The genes are TRBV3-1 (or the pseudogene TRBV3-2) and TRBJ2-1; TRBD2 matches at 13 bases. After removal of 4 bases from V and 6 bases from J, the junction contained 9 bases not matched to a gene. CDR1 is LGHDT, CDR2 YNNKEL, per germline (reference sequence). There are 17 residues in the CDR3. CDR3 loop: CASSLRTSGRGVNEQFF. Here the CDR3 DNA reads TGTGCCAGCAGCCTCCGGACTAGCGGGAGAGGAGTCAATGAGCAGTTCTTC.

The J gene is TRBJ2-7, the V gene TRBV14; 12 bases line up with TRBD2. Germline CDR1 and CDR2: SGHDN and FVKESK. V shed 5 bases, J shed 1 base, and the junction held 3 bases outside the gene matches. The CDR3 has 15 residues. The CDR3 region is CASSAGLAGSYEQYV. The CDR3 bases are TGTGCCAGCAGCGCTGGACTAGCGGGGTCCTACGAGCAGTACGTC.